The 22 T cell receptor beta chains below come from one sample, sequenced in a study of OX40 agonist ivuxolimab in advanced cancers. Using immunoSEQ multiplex PCR, the repertoire was profiled, and TCRdb retains in-frame clones only, with some absent. The table lists tens of thousands of clones, roughly 92% of them singletons, with roughly 12% in the top ten. The specimen was CD4+ or CD8+ T cells sorted from blood, collected in a trial of the OX40 agonist ivuxolimab. These receptors all come from an adult with an advanced solid tumor such as melanoma, head and neck, liver or kidney cancer.

The J gene is TRBJ1-5, the V gene TRBV6-5; 7 nucleotides agree with TRBD1. The CDR3 is 14 amino acids. The germline V gene has CDR1 MNHEY and CDR2 SVGAGI. Trimming removed 8 bases from V and 4 bases from J; junction bases left unmatched: 8. CDR3 nucleotides: TGTGCCAGCGGCCGTCAACAGGGGAATCAGCCCCAGCATTTT. The encoded protein is CASGRQQGNQPQHF.

J is TRBJ1-1 and V is TRBV19; 7 positions agree with TRBD1. The germline CDR1 and CDR2 sequences are LNHDA and SQIVND (reference sequence). V was pared by 5 bases and J by 4 bases, with 7 bases of the junction left unmatched. The CDR3 runs to 14 residues. The chain's CDR3 is CASSYVAGGTEAFF. The CDR3 DNA reads as TGTGCCAGTAGTTATGTAGCAGGGGGCACTGAAGCTTTCTTT.

The chain is built from TRBV7-9 and TRBJ1-5; 10 bases fit TRBD1. With V trimmed by 5 bases and J by 2 bases, 6 bases remained unmatched. CDR3 length: 16 amino acids. Germline lookup yields CDR1 SEHNR and CDR2 FQNEAQ (reference sequence). CDR3: CASSNDRGLGNQPQHF. In nucleotides, the CDR3 is TGTGCCAGCAGCAACGACAGGGGGCTAGGCAATCAGCCCCAGCATTTT.

This clone appeared once. This chain connects TRBV5-1 to TRBJ1-1, with D perhaps TRBD1 (6 bases). CDR3 size: 12 residues. Germline values: CDR1 SGHRS, CDR2 YFSETQ. V lost 3 bases to trimming and J lost 11 bases, with 14 bases between them. CDR3 sequence: CASSSGGQGAFF. DNA of the CDR3: TGCGCCAGCAGCTCAGGAGGGCAGGGGGCTTTCTTT.

The rearrangement joins TRBV27 to TRBJ2-2; a possible D gene is TRBD1 (6 bases). The CDR3 has 14 amino acids. Germline lookup yields CDR1 MNHEY and CDR2 SMNVEV (reference sequence). V lost 7 bases, J lost 6 bases, and 15 bases lay in between. The CDR3 DNA reads as TGTGCCAGCACCCCAAGGGCAGGGGCCGGGGAGCTGTTTTTT. It codes for CASTPRAGAGELFF.

CDR3 sequence: CASSFSAGTNSYEQYF. The CDR3 DNA follows: TGTGCCAGCAGTTTTTCCGCCGGGACAAATTCCTACGAGCAGTACTTC. The J gene is TRBJ2-7, the V gene TRBV6-5; D may be TRBD1 (6 bases). This CDR3 region has 16 residues. Deletions cut 4 bases from V and 1 base from J, with 17 bases between. In germline, CDR1 is MNHEY, CDR2 SVGAGI.

The CDR3 region has the DNA TGTGCCAGCAGTTTACATTGGGTCAGGGGGCCCACTGAAGCTTTCTTT. As protein: CASSLHWVRGPTEAFF. J is TRBJ1-1 and V is TRBV27, with TRBD1 matching over 8 bases. J lost 4 bases, V lost 2 bases, and 9 bases had no gene match. Per the germline V gene, CDR1 is MNHEY and CDR2 is SMNVEV (reference sequence). This CDR3 has 16 residues.

Regarding this clone: The sample holds other DNA sequences that translate to the same CDR3. The chain has TRBV2 and TRBJ1-5; D not resolved. V shed 6 bases and J shed 1 base, with 7 bases lying between them. There are 13 residues in the CDR3. Germline V gene lookup returns CDR1 SNHLY and CDR2 FYNNEI. CDR3 nucleotides: TGTGCCAGCAGCGGGGAAAGCAATCAGCCCCAGCATTTT. Its protein is CASSGESNQPQHF. The full variable domain, completed using reference TRBV2 and TRBJ1-5, is EPEVTQTPSHQVTQMGQEVILRCVPISNHLYFYWYRQILGQKVEFLVSFYNNEISEKSEIFDDQFSVERPDGSNFTLKIRSTKLEDSAMYFCASSGESNQPQHFGDGTRLSIL.

The V call is TRBV27, the J call TRBJ1-2; 7 bases fit TRBD1. In germline, CDR1 is MNHEY, CDR2 SMNVEV (reference sequence). Germline trimming cut 6 bases from V and 4 bases from J; bases unmatched to any gene: 11. The CDR3 sequence is 15 residues long. The CDR3 spells CASRLTGRGVYGYTF. The CDR3 nucleotides read TGTGCCAGCAGGTTGACAGGGAGAGGGGTCTATGGCTACACCTTC.

This chain links TRBV7-3 with TRBJ2-2; 8 bases map to TRBD1. V lost 5 bases, J lost 3 bases, and 5 bases stayed unmatched. Per the germline V gene, CDR1 is SGHTA and CDR2 is FQGTGA. This CDR3 comprises 15 residues. CDR3 DNA sequence: TGTGCCAGCAGCGTAGCAGGGGGCTACACCGGGGAGCTGTTTTTT. It yields the protein CASSVAGGYTGELFF.

The chain joins TRBV5-1 to TRBJ2-3, with 8 bases that match TRBD1. This CDR3 is 15 amino acids long. Germline V gives CDR1 SGHRS, CDR2 YFSETQ. V was pared by 0 bases and J by 1 base, with 1 base of the junction left unmatched. CDR3 loop: CASSLEGQGTDTQYF. The CDR3 DNA reads as TGCGCCAGCAGCTTGGAGGGACAGGGCACAGATACGCAGTATTTT.

V usage is TRBV6-6 and J usage is TRBJ1-5, with D tentatively TRBD1 (5 bases). This CDR3 contains 15 residues. Trimming took off 2 bases at V and 2 bases at J, with 10 bases between the two ends. CDR1 and CDR2 (germline): MNHNY, SVGAGI (reference sequence). CDR3 sequence reads: CASSYPGIGNQPQHF. CDR3 DNA: TGTGCCAGCAGTTACCCAGGGATCGGCAATCAGCCCCAGCATTTT.

This chain joins TRBV28 and TRBJ1-1; 7 bases are shared with TRBD1. This CDR3 has 15 amino acids. The V and J ends lost 6 bases and 1 base, in that order; junction bases with no gene match: 8. Germline assignment: CDR1 MDHEN and CDR2 SYDVKM. The CDR3 coding sequence is TGTGCCAGCAGATACCGGGACAGCGGGAACACTGAAGCTTTCTTT. This gives the protein CASRYRDSGNTEAFF.

The chain uses TRBV5-1 and TRBJ1-1; D is perhaps TRBD1 (5 bases). Trimming stripped 4 bases from V and 1 base from J, with 11 bases between. The CDR3 loop spans 14 amino acids. CDR1 and CDR2 from the germline V gene are SGHRS and YFSETQ. The CDR3 DNA reads TGCGCCAGCAGCCGATGGGGGTCGAACACTGAAGCTTTCTTT. Translation: CASSRWGSNTEAFF.

This clone was counted once. The V call is TRBV2, the J call TRBJ2-7; TRBD2 might be the D (6 bases). V shed 8 bases and J shed 1 base, with 12 bases lying between them. This CDR3 has 13 amino acids. Per germline, CDR1 SNHLY and CDR2 FYNNEI. The CDR3 bases are TGTGCCAGCTCCCAGGGACTTTCCTACGAGCAGTACTTC. Translation: CASSQGLSYEQYF.

J is TRBJ1-3 and V is TRBV15; 7 bases line up with TRBD1. With 0 bases clipped from V and 14 bases from J, the junction kept 4 bases outside the gene matches. The CDR3 length is 12 residues. Germline V CDR1 and CDR2: LNHNV, YYDKDF (reference sequence). Here the CDR3 reads CATSRDRDSLYF. In DNA, the CDR3 is TGTGCCACCAGCAGAGACCGGGACAGCCTATATTTT.

The chain couples TRBV11-2 to TRBJ2-7; D uncertain. Germline V gene lookup returns CDR1 SGHAT and CDR2 FQNNGV. The V end was cut by 1 base, the J end by 2 bases, with 15 bases between. This CDR3 contains 16 residues. In nucleotides, the CDR3 is TGTGCCAGCAGCTTAGGGCCTGAGATGAGGACCTACGAGCAGTACTTC. Amino acid sequence: CASSLGPEMRTYEQYF.

V and J are TRBV6-6 and TRBJ2-5, with 8 bases identical to TRBD1. The germline V gene encodes CDR1 MNHNY and CDR2 SVGAGI (reference sequence). The ends lost 0 bases at V and 6 bases at J; junction bases unmatched: 6. The CDR3 loop spans 15 amino acids. CDR3 in DNA: TGTGCCAGCAGTTACTCCAGGGGGCATGGGAAGACCCAGTACTTC. The encoded protein is CASSYSRGHGKTQYF.

Only one count was recorded for this clone. The chain employs TRBV4-2 and TRBJ2-7; weak D call: TRBD1 (6 bases). The germline gives CDR1 LGHNA, CDR2 YNFKEQ. CDR3 length: 17 amino acids. The V gene lost 3 bases and the J gene lost 2 bases, with 20 bases spanning the gap. The CDR3 nucleotides read TGTGCCAGCAGCCAGACAGGTCAATACTCCACTGCCTACGAGCAGTACTTC. It codes for CASSQTGQYSTAYEQYF.

The chain joins TRBV23-1 to TRBJ1-6; D possibly corresponds to TRBD1 (5 bases). TRBV23-1 is labeled an ORF, and its function is uncertain. The CDR3 length is 15 residues. Trimming pared 7 bases from V and 7 bases from J, leaving 17 bases between. CDR3 sequence (DNA): TGCGCCAGCACCAAAGGCGGGGGGGGGAATTCACCCCTCCACTTT. It is translated as CASTKGGGGNSPLHF.

The J gene is TRBJ2-2, the V gene TRBV5-5, with D uncertain. Between the trimmed V and J ends, which lost 0 bases and 5 bases, there was a span of 8 bases. CDR3 length: 14 residues. Germline-derived CDR1 and CDR2 are SGHKS and YYEKEE (reference sequence). CDR3 region: CASSLDSWTGELFF. In DNA, the CDR3 is TGTGCCAGCAGCTTGGACAGTTGGACCGGGGAGCTGTTTTTT.

The chain is built from TRBV4-1 and TRBJ1-5, with no clear D. From germline, CDR1 is MGHRA and CDR2 YSYEKL. V lost 0 bases and J lost 2, with 11 bases in between. The CDR3 is made up of 16 amino acids. CDR3 in DNA: TGCGCCAGCAGCCAAGAGGAAAGAGGGCGCAATCAGCCCCAGCATTTT. Residues: CASSQEERGRNQPQHF.